Below, 6 T cell receptor beta chains from the same sample are listed, as sequenced in a study of shared clonotypes between healthy human individuals. The data were produced by immunoSEQ multiplex PCR, yet TCRdb's version contains in-frame clones alone and is incomplete. The sample has 600,000 to 750,000 clones; 90% are singletons. Source material: memory CD8+ T cells from PBMCs. The subset was: CD45RO+ cells pooled with CCR7-negative TemRA cells. All receptors come from a man between 18 and 29 years old in good health. Some clones in this sample may be carry-over from other donors' samples.

The V and J genes are TRBV7-9 and TRBJ2-1; 13 bases align to TRBD2. V lost 6 bases to trimming and J lost 4 bases; unmatched junction nucleotides: 12. This CDR3 is 18 amino acids long. CDR1 is SEHNR, CDR2 FQNEAQ, per germline (reference sequence). The CDR3 is CASRDEGTSGARYNEQFF. CDR3 nucleotide sequence: TGTGCCAGCAGGGACGAAGGGACTAGCGGGGCCCGGTACAATGAGCAGTTCTTC.

Concerning this clone itself: This same CDR3 is encoded by further DNA sequences in the sample. This chain connects TRBV28 to TRBJ1-1; no clear D. This CDR3 has 13 amino acids. CDR1 and CDR2 (germline): MDHEN, SYDVKM. V lost 0 bases to trimming and J lost 5 bases, with 7 bases between them. CDR3 bases: TGTGCCAGCAGTTTATGGGTCTCGACTGAAGCTTTCTTT. Protein product: CASSLWVSTEAFF.

The chain is built from TRBV21-1 and TRBJ1-2; whether TRBD1, the table's D call, matches the DNA was not checked. TRBV21-1 has pseudogene status. The CDR3 sequence is 16 residues long. This CDR3 reads CASSPRIGRTGQGYTF. The CDR3 DNA reads TGTGCCAGCAGCCCCCGAATTGGGCGGACAGGGCAAGGCTACACCTTC.

This chain joins TRBV12-5 and TRBJ1-1; the D is unclear. The CDR3 totals 13 residues. V lost 7 bases and J 4 bases, leaving 13 bases between the germline ends. Germline loops: CDR1 LGHNT, CDR2 FRNRAP. The CDR3 nucleotides read TGTGCTAGTGCCCTGGCGAAGGGCACTGAAGCTTTCTTT. Its translation is CASALAKGTEAFF. The full variable domain, in which reference TRBV12-5 and TRBJ1-1 provide the parts outside the CDR3, is DARVTQTPRHKVTEMGQEVTMRCQPILGHNTVFWYRQTMMQGLELLAYFRNRAPLDDSGMPKDRFSAEMPDATLATLKIQPSEPRDSAVYFCASALAKGTEAFFGQGTRLTVV.

The CDR3 loop reads CASSSPRSREVTEAFF. CDR3 sequence (DNA): TGTGCCAGCAGCTCGCCACGATCGAGGGAGGTTACTGAAGCTTTCTTT. The V call is TRBV11-2, the J call TRBJ1-1; no reliable D call. The CDR3 spans 16 residues. V lost 4 bases to trimming and J lost 5 bases, with 20 bases between them. Per germline, CDR1 SGHAT and CDR2 FQNNGV.

The rearrangement links TRBV2 to TRBJ2-7; the match to TRBD1 covers 7 bases. Trimming cost V 7 bases and J 6 bases; bases outside gene matches: 12. From germline, CDR1 is SNHLY and CDR2 FYNNEI. The CDR3 length is 14 residues. The CDR3 region has the DNA TGTGCCAGCAACAGAGGGGGCGCCTCGGGCGAGCAGTACTTC. Its protein is CASNRGGASGEQYF.